The source of this T cell receptor (beta chain) is a study of T-cell reconstitution after alpha-beta-depleted transplantation in children (dated by TCRdb to the mid-2010s). For the study in its entirety: Using TCR repertoire profiling, the study quantitatively followed how T-cell immune reconstitution unfolded in children after TCRalphabeta/CD19-depleted allogeneic hematopoietic cell transplantation.

Receptor libraries were prepared by PCR. The sequencer listed for this sample is Illumina HiSeq 2500. To normalize quantification of the TCRbeta repertoire, the TCR libraries were built with molecular barcoding that relied on unique molecular identifiers. TCRdb reprocessed the public reads (quality trimming at Q25 with fastp, clone calling with MiXCR) and kept in-frame beta chains. Identical CDR3 proteins give one entry, which carries the most common genes and DNA. The sample includes hundreds of thousands of distinct CDR3 sequences, with about 17% observed a single time. Around 28% of the sample is in the top ten clones. The germline ends are 14 bases apart after V is trimmed by 4 bases and J by 11 bases. There are 12 amino acids in the CDR3, from cysteine to phenylalanine inclusive. Only the CDR3 region is kept as DNA, spanning 36 bases read in frame from base 1. Looking up the germline V gene (reference sequence) yields CDR1 MNHNY and CDR2 SVGAGI.

The paper as a whole reports these results and caveats: Over subsequent months, a decline in hyperexpanded clone frequencies was noted, and after one year, T-cell counts and TCRbeta diversity were mostly ascribed to newly produced T cells. The apparently early recovery of alphabetaT-cell counts about two months after transplant reportedly depended on only several hundred rapidly expanded clones that came from non-depleted graft cells. The high TCRbeta diversity at day 60 in some patients was ascribed to recipient T cells and intrathymic progenitors that had survived conditioning.

The treatment or condition label, as the study defines it: allogeneic hematopoietic cell transplantation with graft depleted of TCRalphabeta T cells and CD19 B cells. Transplant recipients were children who received TCRalphabeta/CD19-depleted allogeneic hematopoietic cell grafts. The sample holds a few counts of this clonotype. The antigen it binds to is not known. It has no much larger one-base neighbor in the sample; base qualities were not kept. The rearrangement combines TRBV6-6 with TRBJ1-1; a weak D assignment points to TRBD1 (5 bases agree). The receptor was isolated from a boy younger than two who had a stem cell transplant for Wiskott-Aldrich syndrome, so the T cells may come from the graft donor. Sequences were derived from PBMCs, mostly from graft donor cells, sampled 360 days after TCRalphabeta/CD19-depleted stem cell transplant. In nucleotides, the sequence is TGTGCCAGCAGTTTGGTTTCAGGGTACGCTTTCTTT. Its translation is CASSLVSGYAFF.